This T cell receptor beta chain emerged from a study of blood T cell repertoires in COVID-19. Study information: COVID-19 samples collected from the United States, Italy and Spain covered acute and convalescent phases. The cDNA or gDNA used as material had been derived from T cells, B-cell-depleted T cells, or PBMCs.

Sequenced by immunoSEQ multiplex PCR; TCRdb stores in-frame clones only, minus some. The sample records some 20,000 clones, about nine tenths being singletons. Trimming left V 0 bases short and J 2 bases short, with 10 bases between. Per germline, CDR1 KGHDR and CDR2 SFDVKD. The CDR3 is 16 residues long. The sequence was collected from a human donor in a cohort sampled during active COVID-19. This rearrangement joins TRBV24-1 to TRBJ1-5; D perhaps matches TRBD1 (5 bases). The source material was peripheral blood. Written as DNA, the CDR3 is TGTGCCACCAGTGATTTGGACAGCAGGGGCAATCAGCCCCAGCATTTT. The encoded protein is CATSDLDSRGNQPQHF.